Described below is a single T cell receptor beta chain sequence and its context. CDR1 and CDR2 (germline): LNHDA, SQIVND (reference sequence). The CDR3 length is 13 residues. Trimming left V 8 bases short and J 3 bases short, with 10 bases between. The data originate from a study of blood T cell repertoires in COVID-19. Study-wide context: Sources were T cells, B-cell-depleted T cells, or PBMCs; the material itself was cDNA or gDNA.

TCRdb's copy holds only in-frame clones and misses some; the assay was immunoSEQ multiplex PCR. The table has 150,000 to 200,000 clones, roughly 77% seen once; the top ten hold about a sixth. The sample was PBMCs or T cells enriched from blood (not recorded which). The clonotype comes from a woman aged 50 to 65 with acute COVID-19. This chain uses TRBV19 with TRBJ2-2; tentative D call: TRBD1 (6 bases). In DNA, the CDR3 is TGTGCCAGTGACAGGCCCCACACCGGGGAGCTGTTTTTT. As protein: CASDRPHTGELFF.